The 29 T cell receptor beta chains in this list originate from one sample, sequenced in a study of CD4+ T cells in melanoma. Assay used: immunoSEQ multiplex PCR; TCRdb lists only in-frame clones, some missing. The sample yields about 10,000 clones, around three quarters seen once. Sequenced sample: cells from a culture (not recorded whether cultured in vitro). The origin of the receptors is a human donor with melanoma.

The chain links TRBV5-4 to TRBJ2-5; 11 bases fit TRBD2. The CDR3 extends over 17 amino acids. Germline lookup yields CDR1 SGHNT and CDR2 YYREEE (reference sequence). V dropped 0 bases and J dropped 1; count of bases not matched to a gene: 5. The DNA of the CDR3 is TGTGCCAGCAGCTTGGGGCTAGCGGGGGGCCTCCAAGAGACCCAGTACTTC. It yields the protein CASSLGLAGGLQETQYF.

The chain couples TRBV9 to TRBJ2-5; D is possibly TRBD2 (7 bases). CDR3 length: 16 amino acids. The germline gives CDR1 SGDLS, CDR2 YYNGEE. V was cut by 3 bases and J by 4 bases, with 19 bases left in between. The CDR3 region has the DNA TGTGCCAGCAGCGCAGAGGGTTTAGGGGGGGGAGAGACCCAGTACTTC. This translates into CASSAEGLGGGETQYF.

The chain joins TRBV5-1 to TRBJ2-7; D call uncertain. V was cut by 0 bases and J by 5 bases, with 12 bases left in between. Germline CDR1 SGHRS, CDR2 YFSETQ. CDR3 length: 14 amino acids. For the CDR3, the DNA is TGCGCCAGCAGCTTGGTTGGTATTCTTAACGAGCAGTACTTC. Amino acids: CASSLVGILNEQYF.

CDR3 protein: CASSLFGYRGGTDTQYF. CDR3 DNA sequence: TGTGCCAGCAGTTTGTTCGGATACAGGGGAGGCACAGATACGCAGTATTTT. The chain links TRBV27 to TRBJ2-3, with TRBD1 identical over 7 bases. This CDR3 comprises 17 residues. Losses at the gene ends were 3 bases for V and 1 base for J; bases not matched to a gene: 10. Germline lookup yields CDR1 MNHEY and CDR2 SMNVEV (reference sequence).

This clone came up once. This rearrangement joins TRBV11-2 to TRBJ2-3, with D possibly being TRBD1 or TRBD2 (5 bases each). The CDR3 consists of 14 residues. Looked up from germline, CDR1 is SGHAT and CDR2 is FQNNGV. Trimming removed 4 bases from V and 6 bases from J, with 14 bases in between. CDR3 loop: CASSSTGRTDTQYF. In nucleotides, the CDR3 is TGTGCCAGCAGCTCCACGGGGCGAACCGATACGCAGTATTTT.

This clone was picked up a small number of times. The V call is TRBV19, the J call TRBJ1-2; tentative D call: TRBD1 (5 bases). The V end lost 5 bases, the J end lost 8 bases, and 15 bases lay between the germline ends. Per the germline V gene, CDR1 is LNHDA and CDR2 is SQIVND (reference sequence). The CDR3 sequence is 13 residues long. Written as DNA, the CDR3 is TGTGCCAGTAGTCCCCTGGGAGGGGACGGCTACACCTTC. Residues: CASSPLGGDGYTF.

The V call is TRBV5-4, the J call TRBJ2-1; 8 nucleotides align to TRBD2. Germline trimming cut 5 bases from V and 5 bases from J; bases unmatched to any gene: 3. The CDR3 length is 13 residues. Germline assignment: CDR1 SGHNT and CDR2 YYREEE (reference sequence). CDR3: CASRAGLDNEQFF. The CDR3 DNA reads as TGTGCCAGCAGGGCGGGACTAGACAATGAGCAGTTCTTC. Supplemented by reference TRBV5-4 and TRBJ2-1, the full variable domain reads ETGVTQSPTHLIKTRGQQVTLRCSSQSGHNTVSWYQQALGQGPQFIFQYYREEENGRGNFPPRFSGLQFPNYSSELNVNALELDDSALYLCASRAGLDNEQFFGPGTRLTVL.

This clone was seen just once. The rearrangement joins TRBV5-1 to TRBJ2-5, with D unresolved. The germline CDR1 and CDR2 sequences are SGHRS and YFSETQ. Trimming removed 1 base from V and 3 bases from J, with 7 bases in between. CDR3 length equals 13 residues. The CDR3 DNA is TGCGCCAGCAGCTTGAGGCCAAAAGAGACCCAGTACTTC. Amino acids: CASSLRPKETQYF.

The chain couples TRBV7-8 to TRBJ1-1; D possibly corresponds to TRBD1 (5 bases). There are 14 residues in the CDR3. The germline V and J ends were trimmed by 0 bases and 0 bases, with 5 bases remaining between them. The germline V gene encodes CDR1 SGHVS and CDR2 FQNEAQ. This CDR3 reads CASSLAGVNTEAFF. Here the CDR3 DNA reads TGTGCCAGCAGCTTAGCGGGGGTGAACACTGAAGCTTTCTTT.

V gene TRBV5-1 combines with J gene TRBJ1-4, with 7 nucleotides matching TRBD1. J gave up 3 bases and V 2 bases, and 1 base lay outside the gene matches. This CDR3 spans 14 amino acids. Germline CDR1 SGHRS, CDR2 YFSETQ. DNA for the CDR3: TGCGCCAGCAGCTTCGGGACAGCTAATGAAAAACTGTTTTTT. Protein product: CASSFGTANEKLFF.

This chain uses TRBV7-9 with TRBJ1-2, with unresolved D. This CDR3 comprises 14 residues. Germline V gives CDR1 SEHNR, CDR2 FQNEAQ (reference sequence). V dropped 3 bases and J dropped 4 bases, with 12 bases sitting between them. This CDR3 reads CASSLRDGPYGYTF. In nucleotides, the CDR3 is TGTGCCAGCAGCTTGCGAGACGGACCCTATGGCTACACCTTC. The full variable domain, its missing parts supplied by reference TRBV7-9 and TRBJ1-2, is DTGVSQNPRHKITKRGQNVTFRCDPISEHNRLYWYRQTLGQGPEFLTYFQNEAQLEKSRLLSDRFSAERPKGSFSTLEIQRTEQGDSAMYLCASSLRDGPYGYTFGSGTRLTVV.

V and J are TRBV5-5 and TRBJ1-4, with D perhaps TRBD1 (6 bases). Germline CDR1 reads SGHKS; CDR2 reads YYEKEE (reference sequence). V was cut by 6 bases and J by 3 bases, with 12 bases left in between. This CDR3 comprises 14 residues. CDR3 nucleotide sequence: TGTGCCAGCACCCGGGGGGCCTCTAATGAAAAACTGTTTTTT. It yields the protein CASTRGASNEKLFF.

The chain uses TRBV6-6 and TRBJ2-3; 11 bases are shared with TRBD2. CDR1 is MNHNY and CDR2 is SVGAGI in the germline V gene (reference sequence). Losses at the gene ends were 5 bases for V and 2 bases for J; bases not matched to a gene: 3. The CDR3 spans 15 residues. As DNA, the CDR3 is TGTGCCAGCAGTGGGACTAGCGGTATCACAGATACGCAGTATTTT. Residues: CASSGTSGITDTQYF.

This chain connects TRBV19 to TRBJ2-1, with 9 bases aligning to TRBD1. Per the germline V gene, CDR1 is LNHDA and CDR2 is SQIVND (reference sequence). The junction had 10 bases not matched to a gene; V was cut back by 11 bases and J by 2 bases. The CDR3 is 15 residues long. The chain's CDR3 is CAAQRGTGPYNEQFF. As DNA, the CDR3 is TGTGCCGCCCAGAGGGGGACAGGGCCCTACAATGAGCAGTTCTTC.

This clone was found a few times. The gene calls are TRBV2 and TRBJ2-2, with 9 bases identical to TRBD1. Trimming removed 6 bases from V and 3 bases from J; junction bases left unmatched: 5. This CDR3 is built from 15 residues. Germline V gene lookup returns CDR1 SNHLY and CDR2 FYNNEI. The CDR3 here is CASRAGTGYTGELFF. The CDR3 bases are TGTGCCAGCAGGGCCGGGACAGGGTACACCGGGGAGCTGTTTTTT.

CDR3 nucleotide sequence: TGCGCCAGCAGCTTCGATGGTAGTTGGGGAGAGCAGTACTTC. It is translated as CASSFDGSWGEQYF. The chain uses TRBV5-1 and TRBJ2-7; D not resolved. The CDR3 consists of 14 residues. The germline V gene encodes CDR1 SGHRS and CDR2 YFSETQ. Trimming took 2 bases from V and 7 from J, leaving 16 bases between them.

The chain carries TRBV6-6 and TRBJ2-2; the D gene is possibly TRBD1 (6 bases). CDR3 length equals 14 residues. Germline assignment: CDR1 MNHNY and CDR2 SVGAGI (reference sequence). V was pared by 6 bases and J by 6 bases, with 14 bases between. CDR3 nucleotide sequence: TGTGCCAGCAGGGAAGGGGGTCGGGCCGGGGAGCTGTTTTTT. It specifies CASREGGRAGELFF.

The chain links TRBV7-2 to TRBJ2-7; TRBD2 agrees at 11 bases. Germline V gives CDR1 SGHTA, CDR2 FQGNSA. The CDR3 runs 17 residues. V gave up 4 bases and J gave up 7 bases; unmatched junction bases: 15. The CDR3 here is CASSSRVGSGGAGEQYF. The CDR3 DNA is TGTGCCAGCAGCTCTCGCGTCGGTAGCGGGGGGGCCGGAGAGCAGTACTTC.

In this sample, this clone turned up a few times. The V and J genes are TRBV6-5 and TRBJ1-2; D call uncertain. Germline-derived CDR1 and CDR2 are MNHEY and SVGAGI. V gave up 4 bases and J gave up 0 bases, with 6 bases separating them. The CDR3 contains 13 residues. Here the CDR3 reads CASSSAANYGYTF. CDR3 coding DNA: TGTGCCAGCAGTTCGGCCGCTAACTATGGCTACACCTTC.

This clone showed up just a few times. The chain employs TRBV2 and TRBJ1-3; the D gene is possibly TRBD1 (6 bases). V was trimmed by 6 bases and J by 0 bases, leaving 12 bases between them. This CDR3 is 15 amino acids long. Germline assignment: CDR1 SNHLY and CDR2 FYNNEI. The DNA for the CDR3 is TGTGCCAGCAGACAGGACAGAAACTCTGGAAACACCATATATTTT. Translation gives CASRQDRNSGNTIYF.

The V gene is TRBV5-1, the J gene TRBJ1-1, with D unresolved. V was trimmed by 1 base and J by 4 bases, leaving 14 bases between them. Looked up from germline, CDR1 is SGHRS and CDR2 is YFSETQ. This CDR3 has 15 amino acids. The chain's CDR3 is CASSLLTPGSTEAFF. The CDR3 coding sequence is TGCGCCAGCAGCTTGTTAACGCCGGGGAGCACTGAAGCTTTCTTT. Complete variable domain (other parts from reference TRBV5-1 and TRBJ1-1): KAGVTQTPRYLIKTRGQQVTLSCSPISGHRSVSWYQQTPGQGLQFLFEYFSETQRNKGNFPGRFSGRQFSNSRSEMNVSTLELGDSALYLCASSLLTPGSTEAFFGQGTRLTVV.

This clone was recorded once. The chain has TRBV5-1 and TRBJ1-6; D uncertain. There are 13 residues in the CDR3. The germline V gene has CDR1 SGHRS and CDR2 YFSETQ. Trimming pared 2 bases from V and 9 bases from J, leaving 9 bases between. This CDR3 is CASSFGDSSPLHF. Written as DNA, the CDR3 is TGCGCCAGCAGCTTTGGGGATTCTTCACCCCTCCACTTT.

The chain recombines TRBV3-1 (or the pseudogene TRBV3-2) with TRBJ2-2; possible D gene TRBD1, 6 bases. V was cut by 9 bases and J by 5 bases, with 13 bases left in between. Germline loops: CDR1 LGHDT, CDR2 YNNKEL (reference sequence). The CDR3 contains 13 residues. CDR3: CASTGTLTGELFF. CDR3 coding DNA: TGTGCCAGTACCGGGACACTTACCGGGGAGCTGTTTTTT.

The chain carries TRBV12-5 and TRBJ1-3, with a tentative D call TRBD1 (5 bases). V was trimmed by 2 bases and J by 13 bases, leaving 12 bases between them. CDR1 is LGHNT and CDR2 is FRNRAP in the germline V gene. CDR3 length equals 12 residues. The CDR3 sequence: CASGLLQDRIYF. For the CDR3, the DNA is TGTGCTAGTGGTTTGCTCCAAGACAGAATATATTTT.

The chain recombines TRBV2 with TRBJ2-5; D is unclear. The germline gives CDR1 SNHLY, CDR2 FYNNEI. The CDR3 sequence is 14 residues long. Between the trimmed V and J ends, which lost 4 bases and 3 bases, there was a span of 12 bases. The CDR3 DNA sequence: TGTGCCAGCAGTGCCCTGGGTAGCAAAGAGACCCAGTACTTC. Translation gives CASSALGSKETQYF.

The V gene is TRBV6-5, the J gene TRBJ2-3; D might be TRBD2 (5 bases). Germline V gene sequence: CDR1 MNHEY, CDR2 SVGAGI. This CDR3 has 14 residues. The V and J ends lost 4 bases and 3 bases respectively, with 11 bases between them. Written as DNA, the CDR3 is TGTGCCAGCAGTTCCTTCAGCGGAACAGATACGCAGTATTTT. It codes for CASSSFSGTDTQYF.

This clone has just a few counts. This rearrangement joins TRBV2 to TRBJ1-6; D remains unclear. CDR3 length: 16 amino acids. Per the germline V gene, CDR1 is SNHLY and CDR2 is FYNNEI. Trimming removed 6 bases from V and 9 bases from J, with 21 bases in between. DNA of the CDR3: TGTGCCAGCAGCGTGGACCGAGCCGGAGAGGGTTCACCCCTCCACTTT. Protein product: CASSVDRAGEGSPLHF. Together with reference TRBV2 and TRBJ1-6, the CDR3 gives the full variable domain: EPEVTQTPSHQVTQMGQEVILRCVPISNHLYFYWYRQILGQKVEFLVSFYNNEISEKSEIFDDQFSVERPDGSNFTLKIRSTKLEDSAMYFCASSVDRAGEGSPLHFGNGTRLTVT.

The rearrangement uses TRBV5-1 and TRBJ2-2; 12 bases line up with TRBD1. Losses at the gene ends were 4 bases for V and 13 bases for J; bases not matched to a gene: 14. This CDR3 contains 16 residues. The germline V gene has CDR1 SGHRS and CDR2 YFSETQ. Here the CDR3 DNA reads TGCGCCAGCAGCCCAGAGGTCCCGGGACAGGGGGCCGGGCTGTTTTTT. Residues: CASSPEVPGQGAGLFF.

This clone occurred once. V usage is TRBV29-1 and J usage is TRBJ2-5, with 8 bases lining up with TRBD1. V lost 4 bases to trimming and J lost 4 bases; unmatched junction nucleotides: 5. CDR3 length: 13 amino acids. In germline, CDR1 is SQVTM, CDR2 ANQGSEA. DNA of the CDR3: TGCAGCGTTGTATCAGGGGGCGGAGAGACCCAGTACTTC. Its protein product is CSVVSGGGETQYF.